What follows is one TCR beta chain and its context. Produced via immunoSEQ multiplex PCR; TCRdb's table is partial and in-frame only. The sample consists of approximately 200,000 clones, 84% of them appearing once. This record comes from a study of blood T cell repertoires in COVID-19. Study as a whole: Sites in the United States, Italy and Spain provided acute and convalescent COVID-19 samples.

The receptor's source is a man aged 60 to 69 who had recovered from COVID-19. Sequencing was carried out using PBMCs or T cells enriched from blood (not recorded which).

The CDR3 loop is CASSMDRGLTNEKLFF. The CDR3 DNA reads as TGTGCCAGTAGTATGGACAGGGGGCTTACTAATGAAAAACTGTTTTTT. V gene TRBV19 combines with J gene TRBJ1-4; 11 bases are a match to TRBD1. Trimming at V came to 3 bases and at J to 2 bases, leaving 2 bases not matched to a gene. Germline V gene data show CDR1 as LNHDA and CDR2 as SQIVND (reference sequence). The CDR3 is 16 residues long.